This paragraph reports one T cell receptor beta chain. The record originates from a study of blood T cell repertoires in COVID-19. The method was immunoSEQ multiplex PCR; TCRdb's version includes in-frame clones alone and lacks a portion of them. The sample carries around 72,000 clones, roughly 85% recorded once. Germline V CDR1 and CDR2: SGHDT, YYEEEE. The V segment lost 1 base and the J segment 5 bases; nucleotides outside the gene matches: 4. The CDR3 is 16 amino acids. The chain uses TRBV5-6 and TRBJ2-1; 12 bases are a match to TRBD2. Sequencing used peripheral blood. The clonotype comes from a woman of 80 years or more with acute or convalescent COVID-19. In DNA form, the CDR3 reads TGTGCCAGCAGCTTGAGGACTAGCGGGATGCACAATGAGCAGTTCTTC. It translates to CASSLRTSGMHNEQFF.